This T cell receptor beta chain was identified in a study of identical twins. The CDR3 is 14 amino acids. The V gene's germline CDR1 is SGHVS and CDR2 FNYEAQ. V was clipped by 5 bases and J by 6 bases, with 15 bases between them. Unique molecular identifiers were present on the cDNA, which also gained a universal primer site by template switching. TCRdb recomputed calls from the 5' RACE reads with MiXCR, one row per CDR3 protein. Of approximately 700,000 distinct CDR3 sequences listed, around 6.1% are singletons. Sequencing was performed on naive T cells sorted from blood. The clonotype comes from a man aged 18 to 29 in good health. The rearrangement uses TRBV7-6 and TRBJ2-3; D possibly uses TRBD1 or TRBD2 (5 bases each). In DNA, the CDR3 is TGTGCCAGCAGCGTAACCGGGACGGCCGATACGCAGTATTTT. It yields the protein CASSVTGTADTQYF.